This TCR beta chain came from a study of blood T cell repertoires in COVID-19. Produced via immunoSEQ multiplex PCR; TCRdb's table is partial and in-frame only. The sample contains over 120,000 clones, around 82% of which appear only once. CDR1 SQVTM and CDR2 ANQGSEA come from the germline V gene. Losses at the gene ends were 4 bases for V and 5 bases for J; bases not matched to a gene: 8. The CDR3 has 14 amino acids. The chain employs TRBV29-1 and TRBJ1-5, with 7 positions matching TRBD1. The sequenced sample consisted of peripheral blood. This clonotype originated in a woman aged 60 to 75 with acute or convalescent COVID-19. CDR3 sequence reads: CSVALLGTDQPQHF. DNA of the CDR3: TGCAGCGTTGCCTTATTGGGGACAGATCAGCCCCAGCATTTT.